A single sample is the source of the 8 T cell receptor beta chains below, sequenced in a study of T cell changes during pregnancy in multiple sclerosis. Measured with immunoSEQ multiplex PCR; TCRdb has only the in-frame clones, and not every one. The sample includes roughly 49,000 clones, 90% seen only once; the top ten take roughly 1.5%. The specimen comprised peripheral blood, sampled in the first trimester of pregnancy. The receptors shown here come from a female donor in good health, enrolled as a control in a pregnancy study.

The V gene is TRBV5-1, the J gene TRBJ2-3; D gene uncertain. The CDR3 length is 13 residues. Looked up from germline, CDR1 is SGHRS and CDR2 is YFSETQ. Deletions cut 0 bases from V and 6 bases from J, with 8 bases between. CDR3 nucleotides: TGCGCCAGCAGCTTGGGGGCAAGTGATACGCAGTATTTT. Amino acids: CASSLGASDTQYF.

The chain combines TRBV15 with TRBJ2-1, with 7 bases fitting TRBD2. This CDR3 comprises 15 residues. Germline V gene data show CDR1 as LNHNV and CDR2 as YYDKDF (reference sequence). V was pared by 1 base and J by 6 bases, with 6 bases of the junction left unmatched. The DNA for the CDR3 is TGTGCCACCAGCAGAGGGGGGGGACCTTTCAATGAGCAGTTCTTC. It translates to CATSRGGGPFNEQFF. Full variable domain (outside the CDR3, taken from reference TRBV15 and TRBJ2-1): DAMVIQNPRYQVTQFGKPVTLSCSQTLNHNVMYWYQQKSSQAPKLLFHYYDKDFNNEADTPDNFQSRRPNTSFCFLDIRSPGLGDTAMYLCATSRGGGPFNEQFFGPGTRLTVL.

This clone was picked up one time. The rearrangement links TRBV11-3 to TRBJ2-7, with 8 bases aligning to TRBD2. The CDR3 extends over 15 amino acids. Trimming cost V 3 bases and J 2 bases; bases outside gene matches: 6. CDR1 SGHNT and CDR2 YENEEA come from the germline V gene. The CDR3 nucleotides read TGTGCCAGCAGCTTTCCGGGTAGCGGGGCCTACGAGCAGTACTTC. Its translation: CASSFPGSGAYEQYF.

This rearrangement joins TRBV6-1 to TRBJ2-6, with D perhaps TRBD1 (5 bases). The germline gives CDR1 MNHNS, CDR2 SASEGT. The V end lost 6 bases, the J end lost 1 base, and 10 bases lay between the germline ends. The CDR3 loop spans 15 amino acids. DNA for the CDR3: TGTGCCAGCAGCCCAGGGAAATCTGGGGCCAACGTCCTGACTTTC. This sequence encodes CASSPGKSGANVLTF.

This sequence joins TRBV7-8 and TRBJ2-5, with unresolved D. The CDR3 has 11 amino acids. Germline loops: CDR1 SGHVS, CDR2 FQNEAQ. Deletions cut 5 bases from V and 2 bases from J, with 3 bases between. For the CDR3, the DNA is TGTGCCAGCAGCCCTCAAGAGACCCAGTACTTC. Protein sequence: CASSPQETQYF. The full variable domain, in which reference TRBV7-8 and TRBJ2-5 provide the parts outside the CDR3, is GAGVSQSPRYKVAKRGQDVALRCDPISGHVSLFWYQQALGQGPEFLTYFQNEAQLDKSGLPSDRFFAERPEGSVSTLKIQRTQQEDSAVYLCASSPQETQYFGPGTRLLVL.

This clone was detected only once. This chain connects TRBV10-2 to TRBJ2-7, with TRBD1 matching over 7 bases. This CDR3 is 12 amino acids long. The germline gives CDR1 WSHSY, CDR2 SAAADI. Trimming cost V 8 bases and J 0 bases; bases outside gene matches: 1. The CDR3 loop is CASRQGSYEQYF. Written as DNA, the CDR3 is TGCGCCAGCCGACAGGGCTCCTACGAGCAGTACTTC.

The gene calls are TRBV14 and TRBJ2-1; the match to TRBD1 covers 11 bases. Losses at the gene ends were 10 bases for V and 5 bases for J; bases not matched to a gene: 10. Germline V gives CDR1 SGHDN, CDR2 FVKESK. This CDR3 is built from 15 residues. This chain's CDR3 is CATRAGTGGHNEQFF. As DNA, the CDR3 is TGTGCCACCCGAGCCGGGACAGGGGGTCACAATGAGCAGTTCTTC.

This chain joins TRBV7-3 and TRBJ2-3; 7 bases line up with TRBD2. CDR1 and CDR2 (germline): SGHTA, FQGTGA. The CDR3 spans 16 residues. The V gene end was trimmed by 0 bases and the J gene end by 6 bases; junction bases not matched to a gene: 9. The CDR3 sequence: CASSLTSTAAGDTQYF. The DNA of the CDR3 is TGTGCCAGCAGCTTAACGTCTACCGCAGCGGGGGATACGCAGTATTTT.